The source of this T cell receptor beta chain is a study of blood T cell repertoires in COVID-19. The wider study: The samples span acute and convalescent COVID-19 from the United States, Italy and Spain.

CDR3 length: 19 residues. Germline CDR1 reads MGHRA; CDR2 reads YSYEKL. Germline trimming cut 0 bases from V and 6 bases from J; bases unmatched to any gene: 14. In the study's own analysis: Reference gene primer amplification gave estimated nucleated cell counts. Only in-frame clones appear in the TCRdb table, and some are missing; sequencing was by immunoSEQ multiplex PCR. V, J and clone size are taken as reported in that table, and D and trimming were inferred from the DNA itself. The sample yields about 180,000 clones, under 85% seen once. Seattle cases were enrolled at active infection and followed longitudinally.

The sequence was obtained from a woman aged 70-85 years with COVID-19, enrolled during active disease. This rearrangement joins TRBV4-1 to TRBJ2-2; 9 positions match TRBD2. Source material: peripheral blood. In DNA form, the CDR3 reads TGCGCCAGCAGCCAAGATCCGGGACTAGCCAGGTTTAGGGCCGGGGAGCTGTTTTTT. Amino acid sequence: CASSQDPGLARFRAGELFF.